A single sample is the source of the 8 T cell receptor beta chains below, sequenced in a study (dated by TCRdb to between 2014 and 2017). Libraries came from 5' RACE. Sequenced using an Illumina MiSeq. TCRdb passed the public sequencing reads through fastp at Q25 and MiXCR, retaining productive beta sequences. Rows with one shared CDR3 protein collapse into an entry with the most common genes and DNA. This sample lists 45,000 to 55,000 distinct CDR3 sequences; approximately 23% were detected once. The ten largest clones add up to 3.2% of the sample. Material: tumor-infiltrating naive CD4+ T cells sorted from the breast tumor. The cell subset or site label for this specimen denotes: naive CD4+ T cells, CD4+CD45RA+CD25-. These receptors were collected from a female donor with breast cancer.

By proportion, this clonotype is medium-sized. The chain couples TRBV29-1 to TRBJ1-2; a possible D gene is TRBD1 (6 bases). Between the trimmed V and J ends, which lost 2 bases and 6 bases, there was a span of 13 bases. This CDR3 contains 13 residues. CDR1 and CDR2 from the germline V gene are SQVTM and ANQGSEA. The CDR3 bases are TGCAGCGTTGAATCTTGGGGGGGCGATGGCTACACCTTC. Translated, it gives CSVESWGGDGYTF.

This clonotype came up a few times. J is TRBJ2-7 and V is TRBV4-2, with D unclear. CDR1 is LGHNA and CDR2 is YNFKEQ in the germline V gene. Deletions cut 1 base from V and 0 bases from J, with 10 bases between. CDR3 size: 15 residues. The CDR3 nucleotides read TGTGCCAGCAGCCAAGGGGCGGAGAGCTCCTACGAGCAGTACTTC. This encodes CASSQGAESSYEQYF.

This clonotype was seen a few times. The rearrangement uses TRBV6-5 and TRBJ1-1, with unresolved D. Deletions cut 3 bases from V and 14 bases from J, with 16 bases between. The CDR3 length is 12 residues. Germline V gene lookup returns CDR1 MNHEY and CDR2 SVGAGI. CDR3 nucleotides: TGTGCCAGCAGTTATTTCTCTGGTCCTTACTTCTTT. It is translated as CASSYFSGPYFF.

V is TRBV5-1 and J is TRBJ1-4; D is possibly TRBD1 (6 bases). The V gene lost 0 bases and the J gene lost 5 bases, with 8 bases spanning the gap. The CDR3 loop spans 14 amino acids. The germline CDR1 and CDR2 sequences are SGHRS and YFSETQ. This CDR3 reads CASSLADSNEKLFF. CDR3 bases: TGCGCCAGCAGCTTGGCGGACAGCAATGAAAAACTGTTTTTT.

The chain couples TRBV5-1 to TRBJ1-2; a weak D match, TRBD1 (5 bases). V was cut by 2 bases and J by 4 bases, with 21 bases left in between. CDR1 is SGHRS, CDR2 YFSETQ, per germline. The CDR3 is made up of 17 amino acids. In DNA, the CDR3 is TGCGCCAGCAGCTTCAGCGGCCCTAAAGGACACCTCTATGGCTACACCTTC. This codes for CASSFSGPKGHLYGYTF. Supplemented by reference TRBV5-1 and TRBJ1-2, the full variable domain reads KAGVTQTPRYLIKTRGQQVTLSCSPISGHRSVSWYQQTPGQGLQFLFEYFSETQRNKGNFPGRFSGRQFSNSRSEMNVSTLELGDSALYLCASSFSGPKGHLYGYTFGSGTRLTVV.

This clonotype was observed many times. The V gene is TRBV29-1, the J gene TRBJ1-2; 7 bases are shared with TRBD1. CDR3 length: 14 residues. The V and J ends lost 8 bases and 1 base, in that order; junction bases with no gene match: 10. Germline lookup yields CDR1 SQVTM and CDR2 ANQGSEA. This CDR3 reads CSPGQRHHNYGYTF. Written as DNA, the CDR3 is TGCAGCCCGGGACAGCGCCATCATAACTATGGCTACACCTTC. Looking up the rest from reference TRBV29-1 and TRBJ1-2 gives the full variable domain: SAVISQKPSRDICQRGTSLTIQCQVDSQVTMMFWYRQQPGQSLTLIATANQGSEATYESGFVIDKFPISRPNLTFSTLTVSNMSPEDSSIYLCSPGQRHHNYGYTFGSGTRLTVV.

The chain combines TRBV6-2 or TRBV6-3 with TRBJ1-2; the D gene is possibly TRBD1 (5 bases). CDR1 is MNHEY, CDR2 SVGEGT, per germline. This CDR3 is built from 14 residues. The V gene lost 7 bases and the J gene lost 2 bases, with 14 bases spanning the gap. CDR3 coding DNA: TGTGCCAGCACCGACGGGGGTGCCAACTATGGCTACACCTTC. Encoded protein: CASTDGGANYGYTF.

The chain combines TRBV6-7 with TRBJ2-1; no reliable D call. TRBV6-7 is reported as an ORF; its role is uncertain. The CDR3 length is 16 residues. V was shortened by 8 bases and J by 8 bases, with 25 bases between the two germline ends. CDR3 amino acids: CASLCRAGNNGDEQFF. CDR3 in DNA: TGTGCCAGCCTTTGTAGGGCCGGCAATAACGGCGATGAGCAGTTCTTC.